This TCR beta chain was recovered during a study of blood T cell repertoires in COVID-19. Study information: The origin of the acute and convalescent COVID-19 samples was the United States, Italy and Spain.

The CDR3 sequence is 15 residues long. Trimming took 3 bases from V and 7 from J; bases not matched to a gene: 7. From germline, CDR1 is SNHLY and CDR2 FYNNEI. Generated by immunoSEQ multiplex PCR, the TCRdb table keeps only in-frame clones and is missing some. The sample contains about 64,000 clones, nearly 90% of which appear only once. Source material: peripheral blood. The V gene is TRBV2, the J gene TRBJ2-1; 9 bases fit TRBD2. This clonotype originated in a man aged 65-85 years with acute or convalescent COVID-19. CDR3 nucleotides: TGTGCCAGCAGTGATGGAGTAGCGGGAGAAAATGAGCAGTTCTTC. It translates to CASSDGVAGENEQFF.